This T cell receptor beta chain was identified in a study of human T cells and chemical hapten exposure. The library tagged each cDNA molecule with unique molecular identifiers. TCRdb fed the RACE reads into MiXCR, producing one record per CDR3 protein. This table has approximately 110,000 distinct CDR3 sequences, 8% to 13% appearing once. Germline V CDR1 and CDR2: SGHTA, FQGNSA. The ends were cut back, 2 bases at V and 5 bases at J, with 9 bases in the middle. This CDR3 region has 13 residues. As for time point: patch test 1, 2 weeks after DPC sensitization. Treatment meaning: therapeutic diphenylcyclopropenone sensitization with weekly scalp DPC. The template was total RNA from unfractionated whole blood. This clonotype was recorded at least ten times. Its target is unknown. Regarding the study as a whole: The study found that DPC sensitization did not change TCRs above 1 in 1000 frequency.

This specimen was whole blood, taken in connection with sensitization to the hapten diphenylcyclopropenone (DPC). The chain couples TRBV7-2 to TRBJ1-1, with D possibly TRBD1 on 6 matching bases. The sequence derives from a woman between 35 and 50 years old with alopecia areata. Some clones in this sample may be carry-over from other donors' samples. The CDR3 loop is CASSLNRVTEAFF. The CDR3 DNA follows: TGTGCCAGCAGCTTAAACAGGGTAACTGAAGCTTTCTTT.